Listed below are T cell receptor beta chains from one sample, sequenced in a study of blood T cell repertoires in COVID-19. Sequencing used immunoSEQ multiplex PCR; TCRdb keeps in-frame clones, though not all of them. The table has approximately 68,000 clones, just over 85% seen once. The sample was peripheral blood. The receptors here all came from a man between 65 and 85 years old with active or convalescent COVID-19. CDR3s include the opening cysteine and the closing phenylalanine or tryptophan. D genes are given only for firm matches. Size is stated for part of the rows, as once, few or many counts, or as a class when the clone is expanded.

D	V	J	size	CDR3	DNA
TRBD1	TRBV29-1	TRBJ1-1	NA	CSANHRGSNTEAFF	TGCAGCGCAAATCACAGGGGTAGTAACACTGAAGCTTTCTTT
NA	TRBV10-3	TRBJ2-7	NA	CAISRDKTYEQYF	TGTGCCATCAGCCGGGACAAGACCTACGAGCAGTACTTC
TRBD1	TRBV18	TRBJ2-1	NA	CASSTTGGNEQFF	TGTGCCAGCTCCACGACAGGGGGCAATGAGCAGTTCTTC
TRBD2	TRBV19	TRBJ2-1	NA	CASSILLAGGNEQFF	TGTGCCAGTAGTATACTCCTAGCGGGAGGTAATGAGCAGTTCTTC
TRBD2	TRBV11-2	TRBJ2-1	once	CASSRGGTSSYNEQFF	TGTGCCAGCAGCCGAGGGGGGACTAGCTCCTACAATGAGCAGTTCTTC
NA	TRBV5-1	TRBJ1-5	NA	CASSLDGYSNQPQHF	TGCGCCAGCAGCTTGGACGGGTATAGCAATCAGCCCCAGCATTTT
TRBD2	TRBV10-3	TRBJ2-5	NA	CAIRGTSDQETQYF	TGTGCCATCAGGGGGACTAGCGACCAAGAGACCCAGTACTTC
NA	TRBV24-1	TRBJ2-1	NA	CATSYLGEQFF	TGTGCCACCAGTTATCTCGGTGAGCAGTTCTTC
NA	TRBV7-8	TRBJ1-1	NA	CASSLSETNTEAFF	TGTGCCAGCAGCTTATCGGAGACGAACACTGAAGCTTTCTTT
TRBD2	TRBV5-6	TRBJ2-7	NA	CASRPSSGSTYEQYF	TGTGCCAGCAGACCATCTAGCGGGAGTACCTACGAGCAGTACTTC
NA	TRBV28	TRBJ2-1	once	CASRRQGGDNEQFF	TGTGCCAGCAGAAGACAGGGAGGCGACAATGAGCAGTTCTTC
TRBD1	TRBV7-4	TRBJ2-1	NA	CASSKTGRHNEQFF	TGTGCCAGCAGCAAGACAGGGCGCCACAATGAGCAGTTCTTC
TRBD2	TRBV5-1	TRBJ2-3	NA	CASSAGLAGVRTDTQYF	TGCGCCAGCAGCGCCGGACTAGCGGGAGTTCGCACAGATACGCAGTATTTT
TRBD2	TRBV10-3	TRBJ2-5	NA	CAISDTSGGETQYF	TGTGCCATCAGTGACACTAGCGGGGGGGAGACCCAGTACTTC
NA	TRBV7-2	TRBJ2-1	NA	CASSYHSLPYNEQFF	TGTGCCAGCAGCTATCACTCCCTACCCTACAATGAGCAGTTCTTC
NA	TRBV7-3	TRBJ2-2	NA	CASSLSGIGELFF	TGTGCCAGCAGCTTATCAGGGATAGGGGAGCTGTTTTTT
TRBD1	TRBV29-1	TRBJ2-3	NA	CSVDDRGTDTQYF	TGCAGCGTTGATGACAGGGGAACAGATACGCAGTATTTT
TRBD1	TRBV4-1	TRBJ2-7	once	CASSQPQGAGEQYF	TGCGCCAGCAGCCAACCCCAGGGGGCTGGCGAGCAGTACTTC
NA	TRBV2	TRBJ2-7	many	CASSRDITYEQYF	TGTGCCAGCAGTCGAGACATTACCTACGAGCAGTACTTC
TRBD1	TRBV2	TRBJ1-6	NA	CASRADRRNSPLHF	TGTGCCAGCAGGGCGGACAGGCGGAATTCACCCCTCCACTTT
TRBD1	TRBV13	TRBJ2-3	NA	CASSPGGGSTDTQYF	TGTGCCAGCAGCCCAGGGGGCGGTAGCACAGATACGCAGTATTTT
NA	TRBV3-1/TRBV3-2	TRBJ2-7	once	CASSQFALGEFESYEQYF	TGTGCCAGCAGCCAATTCGCCCTGGGAGAGTTCGAGTCCTACGAGCAGTACTTC
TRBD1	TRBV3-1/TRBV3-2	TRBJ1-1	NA	CASSHPGTGVTEAFF	TGTGCCAGCAGCCATCCCGGGACAGGGGTCACTGAAGCTTTCTTT